This T cell receptor (beta chain) was obtained from a study of Ad26.COV2.S vaccination and SARS-CoV-2 variants. As for the study in general: Dosing was one shot or two shots 56 days apart.

Note on this clone: As yet, its antigen is unknown.

Treatment in this sample: some 20 received Ad26.COV2.S at low or high dose, single or two shots; roughly five received placebo; per-sample allocation not given. After the first vaccine or placebo injection, samples were drawn on day 63. Germline V CDR1 and CDR2: SGHAT, FQNNGV. The CDR3 covers 15 residues. The ends were cut back, 1 base at V and 4 bases at J, with 11 bases in the middle. Overall study results and limits: Placebo recipients showed lower spike-specific TCR breadth than vaccinees.

The assay was immunoSEQ multiplex PCR, and TCRdb's table has in-frame clones only and misses some. Of 250,000 or so clones in the sample, roughly 89% were seen once. The chain uses TRBV11-2 and TRBJ2-1; D remains unclear. This TCR came from a person between 18 and 60 years old who received the Ad26.COV2.S COVID-19 vaccine or a placebo. Specimen: peripheral blood, collected in a trial of Ad26.COV2.S vaccine versus placebo. CDR3 nucleotides: TGTGCCAGCAGCTTAGCCACGGCTAGATACAATGAGCAGTTCTTC. It codes for CASSLATARYNEQFF.